The count of the clone carrying this T cell receptor (beta chain) is one. Its specificity is not known. CDR1 and CDR2 (germline): MNHNS, SASEGT. The V end lost 3 bases, the J end lost 3 bases, and 12 bases lay between the germline ends. The CDR3 runs 15 residues. Sequenced by immunoSEQ multiplex PCR; TCRdb stores in-frame clones only, minus some. The sample has over 8,500 clones; over 80% are singletons. This entry comes from a study of chemoradiotherapy in HPV16-positive cancers. About the research overall: Candidate HPV-specific T-cell clones and common TCR motifs came from functional assays in a couple of HPV16-positive patients. Whole-study findings and limits: In HPV16-positive patients, HPV-responsive T-cell expansion tracked better recurrence-free survival. During treatment, candidate HPV-specific clones and E7-related motifs expanded in tumor.

V usage is TRBV6-1 and J usage is TRBJ1-5; D possibly corresponds to TRBD1 (5 bases). Material: blood, obtained from a patient who underwent chemoradiotherapy. The receptor was derived from a human donor with HPV-associated anogenital cancer. CDR3 protein: CASSEGVSYNQPQHF. The CDR3 coding sequence is TGTGCCAGCAGTGAGGGGGTCAGCTACAATCAGCCCCAGCATTTT.